This TCR beta chain was observed in a study of blood T cell repertoires in COVID-19 (dated by TCRdb to about 2020). Background on the whole study: Collaborator samples came from the United States, Italy and Spain and covered acute and convalescent phases of COVID-19. The material from the prospective study consisted of cDNA or gDNA derived from T cells, B-cell-depleted T cells, or PBMCs. The dataset comprised deeply sampled blood TCRbeta repertoires from subjects exposed to, actively infected with, or recovered from COVID-19. The repertoires were released in a freely available public database meant as a resource for research on the immune response to SARS-CoV-2. The samples were drawn from two sources: the first 160 participants of the ongoing ImmuneRACE study, and 1,200 or so subjects contributed by 6 global collaborators. The sample metadata nearly always contained a de-identified subject ID, COVID-19 status, age in years and sex. Where HLA class I and class II types were available, the types were taken from metadata supplied by the sample provider, not from assay-based typing.

The germline ends are 12 bases apart after V is trimmed by 4 bases and J by 8 bases. The CDR3, from cysteine to phenylalanine, totals 13 residues. Only the CDR3 portion is preserved as DNA: 39 bases, with reading frame beginning at the first base. CDR1 and CDR2 (SNHLY, FYNNEI) derive from the germline V gene. Whole blood was collected in K2EDTA tubes by collaborating institutions according to the institutions' own protocols. For TCRbeta analysis, collaborators shipped samples in one of three forms: frozen whole blood, isolated PBMCs, or DNA extracted from either of those sample types. What the authors observed across the whole study: The amount of clinical and demographic metadata varied by source and participant and was provided uncurated.

TCRbeta CDR3 regions were amplified from genomic DNA using the immunoSEQ Assay, a bias-controlled multiplex PCR. On the authors' methods: Within the assay, amplification of reference gene primers was used to estimate how many nucleated cells each sample contained. To quantify the absolute abundance of each unique TCRbeta CDR3 rearrangement, sequence reads were collapsed and filtered. Productive Simpson clonality was computed per sample as the square root of Simpson's diversity index over productive rearrangements. Drawn from immuneACCESS, this table holds only the in-frame rearrangements with V and J called that TCRdb kept. Clones are partly lost; checked studies trace under half to an unresolved V gene and leave the rest unexplained. D and trimming were read from the DNA, whereas the V and J calls and clone size are those reported in that table. The sample table holds 100,000 to 130,000 clones, of which roughly four fifths were seen once. About 4% of the sample is held by the ten biggest clonotypes.

Details on this clone: What this receptor recognizes is not known. No much larger clonotype is one base removed from it; base qualities were not supplied.

Rearrangement joined TRBV2 to TRBJ2-1, with TRBD1 as a weak D call on 6 bases. What was sequenced was peripheral blood. The receptor's source is a woman in her 70s with acute or convalescent COVID-19. The encoded CDR3 is CASSGLGGYEQFF. The sequenced DNA is TGTGCCAGCAGTGGTTTAGGGGGTTATGAGCAGTTCTTC.